This entry lists 7 T cell receptor beta chains sequenced from one sample in a study of CXCR3-negative and CXCR3-positive naive CD8 T cells. Whole-study results and caveats: Naive cells with CXCR3 showed TRB CDR3s that were more hydrophobic than those in CXCR3-negative naive cells.

These receptors are not linked to any known antigen. Each TRB cDNA library was prepared by 5' RACE (with UMI labels). Reanalyzing the 5' RACE reads, TCRdb keeps one entry per CDR3 protein, without DNA. The repertoire table contains about 89,000 distinct CDR3 sequences. The sequenced sample consisted of naive CXCR3+ CD8+ T cells from blood. Subset indicated: CD45RO-CCR7+CD27+CD95- naive CD8+ T cells expressing CXCR3 (TNR3+). These TCRs come from a human donor in good health. Some clones in this sample may be carry-over from other donors' samples.

The chain is built from TRBV7-2 and TRBJ2-7; the TCRdb call, TRBD2, lacks DNA for checking. The germline CDR1 and CDR2 sequences are SGHTA and FQGNSA. This CDR3 region has 19 residues. CDR3 protein: CASSAPSGLAGGVAGEQYF.

The rearrangement links TRBV3-1 to TRBJ2-1; TCRdb indicates TRBD2, and absent DNA this call remains unverified. The germline gives CDR1 LGHDT, CDR2 YNNKEL (reference sequence). The CDR3 sequence is 15 residues long. The CDR3: CASSLGTSGINEQFF.

CDR3 sequence reads: CSARDVEGSLYEQYF. The rearrangement uses TRBV20-1 and TRBJ2-7. The CDR3 loop spans 15 amino acids. The germline V gene encodes CDR1 DFQATT and CDR2 SNEGSKA (reference sequence).

The CDR3 is CSVMGLREGIPYNEQFF. This chain joins TRBV29-1 and TRBJ2-1; lacking DNA, the TRBD2 call made by TCRdb goes unchecked. The CDR3 runs to 17 residues. The germline V gene has CDR1 SQVTM and CDR2 ANQGSEA.

The rearrangement uses TRBV28 and TRBJ2-5; the D call from TCRdb, TRBD1, cannot be confirmed without DNA. The germline gives CDR1 MDHEN, CDR2 SYDVKM. CDR3 size: 13 residues. CDR3 sequence reads: CASSLTEVETQYF.

This chain links TRBV4-2 with TRBJ2-1; TCRdb lists TRBD1, though no DNA is available to test this call. This CDR3 spans 15 amino acids. Per the germline V gene, CDR1 is LGHNA and CDR2 is YNFKEQ. This CDR3 is CASSQRTGGRDEQFF.

The V call is TRBV14, the J call TRBJ2-2. CDR3 length: 12 residues. Per the germline V gene, CDR1 is SGHDN and CDR2 is FVKESK. The CDR3 protein is CASSQGTGELFF.